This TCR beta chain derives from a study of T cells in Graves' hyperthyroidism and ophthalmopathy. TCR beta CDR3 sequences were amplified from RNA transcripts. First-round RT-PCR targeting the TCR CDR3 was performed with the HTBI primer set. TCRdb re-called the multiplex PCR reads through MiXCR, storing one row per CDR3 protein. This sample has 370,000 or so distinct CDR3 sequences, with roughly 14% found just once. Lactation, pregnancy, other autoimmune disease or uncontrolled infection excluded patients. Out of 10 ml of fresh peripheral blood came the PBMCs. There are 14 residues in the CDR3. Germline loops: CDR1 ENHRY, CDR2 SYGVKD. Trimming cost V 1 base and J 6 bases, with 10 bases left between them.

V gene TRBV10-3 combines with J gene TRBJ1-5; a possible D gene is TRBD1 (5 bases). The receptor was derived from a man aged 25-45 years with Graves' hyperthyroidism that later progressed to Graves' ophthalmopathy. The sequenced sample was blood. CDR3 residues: CAISEFGGSQPQHF. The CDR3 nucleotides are TGTGCCATCAGTGAGTTTGGGGGGTCTCAGCCCCAGCATTTT.